Each of the 21 T cell receptor beta chains below was sequenced from the same sample in a study of OX40 agonist ivuxolimab in advanced cancers. The table came from immunoSEQ multiplex PCR; TCRdb's copy has only in-frame clones and leaves some out. The table shows about 47,000 clones, with around 88% occurring only once. Sequencing used CD4+ or CD8+ T cells sorted from blood, obtained in a trial of the OX40 agonist ivuxolimab. The source is an adult with an advanced solid tumor such as melanoma, head and neck, liver or kidney cancer.

V usage is TRBV7-6 and J usage is TRBJ2-3; D not certain. CDR3 length: 14 residues. Trimming took off 1 base at V and 8 bases at J, with 13 bases between the two ends. Germline V CDR1 and CDR2: SGHVS, FNYEAQ. The DNA of the CDR3 is TGTGCCAGCAGCTTAGATGGCAGCCAAAGTACGCAGTATTTT. This sequence encodes CASSLDGSQSTQYF. The entire variable domain, with the rest obtained from reference TRBV7-6 and TRBJ2-3, is as follows: GAGVSQSPRYKVTKRGQDVALRCDPISGHVSLYWYRQALGQGPEFLTYFNYEAQQDKSGLPNDRFSAERPEGSISTLTIQRTEQRDSAMYRCASSLDGSQSTQYFGPGTRLTVL.

The chain is built from TRBV11-2 and TRBJ2-2; 8 positions agree with TRBD1. This CDR3 contains 15 residues. CDR1 SGHAT and CDR2 FQNNGV come from the germline V gene. J lost 2 bases, V lost 5 bases, and 4 bases had no gene match. CDR3 in DNA: TGTGCCAGCAGCCAGGACAGGGCTAACACCGGGGAGCTGTTTTTT. It encodes CASSQDRANTGELFF. The whole variable domain, filled in from reference TRBV11-2 and TRBJ2-2, reads EAGVAQSPRYKIIEKRQSVAFWCNPISGHATLYWYQQILGQGPKLLIQFQNNGVVDDSQLPKDRFSAERLKGVDSTLKIQPAKLEDSAVYLCASSQDRANTGELFFGEGSRLTVL.

This clone was counted a few times. The chain joins TRBV4-1 to TRBJ1-5, with a weak D call TRBD1 (6 bases). The CDR3 covers 15 residues. Germline V gives CDR1 MGHRA, CDR2 YSYEKL. Trimming removed 2 bases at V and 6 bases at J, with 14 bases between. The CDR3 spells CASSQKIRGIQPQHF. DNA of the CDR3: TGCGCCAGCAGCCAAAAGATAAGGGGGATTCAGCCCCAGCATTTT.

This clone has just one count. This CDR3 reads CASSLSPGINSYEQYF. In DNA, the CDR3 is TGTGCCAGCAGCTTGTCACCGGGGATCAACTCCTACGAGCAGTACTTC. The chain is built from TRBV5-6 and TRBJ2-7, with D tentatively TRBD2 (5 bases). The germline V gene has CDR1 SGHDT and CDR2 YYEEEE. This CDR3 region has 16 residues. Trimming took off 1 base at V and 0 bases at J, with 14 bases between the two ends. The full variable domain, with the rest looked up from reference TRBV5-6 and TRBJ2-7, is DAGVTQSPTHLIKTRGQQVTLRCSPKSGHDTVSWYQQALGQGPQFIFQYYEEEERQRGNFPDRFSGHQFPNYSSELNVNALLLGDSALYLCASSLSPGINSYEQYFGPGTRLTVT.

This chain joins TRBV7-3 and TRBJ2-1; no definite D call. The germline CDR1 and CDR2 sequences are SGHTA and FQGTGA. Trimming pared 4 bases from V and 4 bases from J, leaving 14 bases between. This CDR3 spans 15 amino acids. The CDR3 sequence is CASSSSFVRYNEQFF. CDR3 coding DNA: TGTGCCAGCAGCTCCTCCTTTGTGAGATACAATGAGCAGTTCTTC. Full variable domain (rest looked up from reference TRBV7-3 and TRBJ2-1): GAGVSQTPSNKVTEKGKYVELRCDPISGHTALYWYRQSLGQGPEFLIYFQGTGAADDSGLPNDRFFAVRPEGSVSTLKIQRTERGDSAVYLCASSSSFVRYNEQFFGPGTRLTVL.

This sequence joins TRBV5-6 and TRBJ1-5; the D gene is possibly TRBD1 (6 bases). There are 15 residues in the CDR3. Trimming took off 0 bases at V and 6 bases at J, with 13 bases between the two ends. Germline loops: CDR1 SGHDT, CDR2 YYEEEE. The CDR3 nucleotides are TGTGCCAGCAGCTTGGGCGGGGGCGCGGGTCAGCCCCAGCATTTT. Translating gives CASSLGGGAGQPQHF.

V is TRBV15 and J is TRBJ1-5; TRBD1 might be the D (6 bases). This CDR3 is built from 18 residues. CDR1 LNHNV and CDR2 YYDKDF come from the germline V gene (reference sequence). Trimming took off 3 bases at V and 0 bases at J, with 18 bases between the two ends. This CDR3 reads CATSSAGARRISNQPQHF. For the CDR3, the DNA is TGTGCCACCAGCAGTGCAGGGGCGCGCCGAATTAGCAATCAGCCCCAGCATTTT.

The chain uses TRBV7-9 and TRBJ2-1; no definite D call. The length of the CDR3 is 14 residues. Germline loops: CDR1 SEHNR, CDR2 FQNEAQ (reference sequence). The ends were cut back, 5 bases at V and 1 base at J, with 9 bases in the middle. The CDR3 DNA reads as TGTGCCAGCAGCCACGGACGGTCCTACAATGAGCAGTTCTTC. Translated, it gives CASSHGRSYNEQFF.

This chain connects TRBV5-8 to TRBJ2-7, with 7 bases lining up with TRBD2. Germline CDR1 SGHTS, CDR2 YDEGEE. Trimming removed 6 bases from V and 2 bases from J; junction bases left unmatched: 14. This CDR3 has 16 amino acids. The CDR3 DNA reads TGTGCCAGCACCACGGGGGGATCGGGGAGGGCCTACGAGCAGTACTTC. The encoded protein is CASTTGGSGRAYEQYF.

The genes are TRBV6-6 and TRBJ1-5; TRBD1 is a possible D gene (5 bases). The CDR3 consists of 14 residues. The germline gives CDR1 MNHNY, CDR2 SVGAGI (reference sequence). Trimming cost V 2 bases and J 4 bases, with 9 bases left between them. CDR3 DNA sequence: TGTGCCAGCAGTTACATGACAGATAATCAGCCCCAGCATTTT. Its translation is CASSYMTDNQPQHF.

The V gene is TRBV27, the J gene TRBJ2-1; D perhaps matches TRBD1 (6 bases). Trimming took 4 bases from V and 6 from J, leaving 13 bases between them. Per the germline V gene, CDR1 is MNHEY and CDR2 is SMNVEV (reference sequence). This CDR3 contains 14 residues. The CDR3 DNA follows: TGTGCCAGCAGTTCTCAACAGGGAAGCAATGAGCAGTTCTTC. This codes for CASSSQQGSNEQFF.

This clone is labeled large. The chain combines TRBV10-1 with TRBJ2-1, with D possibly matching TRBD2 (6 bases). Germline lookup yields CDR1 WNHNN and CDR2 SYGVQD (reference sequence). The CDR3 is 14 residues long. V gave up 0 bases and J gave up 4 bases, with 7 bases separating them. In nucleotides, the CDR3 is TGCGCCAGCAGTGAGTCGGGGACTTACAATGAGCAGTTCTTC. It is translated as CASSESGTYNEQFF.

The chain is built from TRBV2 and TRBJ2-7; D is ambiguous. Per germline, CDR1 SNHLY and CDR2 FYNNEI. Trimming pared 8 bases from V and 7 bases from J, leaving 12 bases between. This CDR3 is built from 11 residues. The CDR3 sequence: CASLVLKEQYF. The CDR3 DNA follows: TGTGCCAGCCTCGTCCTAAAGGAGCAGTACTTC. Using reference TRBV2 and TRBJ2-7 for the parts outside the CDR3, the full variable domain is EPEVTQTPSHQVTQMGQEVILRCVPISNHLYFYWYRQILGQKVEFLVSFYNNEISEKSEIFDDQFSVERPDGSNFTLKIRSTKLEDSAMYFCASLVLKEQYFGPGTRLTVT.

The V call is TRBV29-1, the J call TRBJ2-2; D is possibly TRBD1 (5 bases). The CDR3 is 12 amino acids. Deletions cut 3 bases from V and 5 bases from J, with 7 bases between. The V gene's germline CDR1 is SQVTM and CDR2 ANQGSEA. The CDR3 sequence: CSVDRVTGELFF. The CDR3 nucleotides read TGCAGCGTTGACAGGGTAACCGGGGAGCTGTTTTTT.

This chain joins TRBV14 and TRBJ2-7; 7 positions agree with TRBD2. The J segment lost 6 bases and the V segment lost 1 base, leaving 6 bases of the junction unmatched. Germline V CDR1 and CDR2: SGHDN, FVKESK. The CDR3 totals 14 residues. The CDR3 bases are TGTGCCAGCAGCCAAGCTCGCGGGAGTCGCGAGCAGTACTTC. This sequence encodes CASSQARGSREQYF.

CDR3 residues: CASSLLEGTGEKLFF. The CDR3 bases are TGTGCCAGCAGCTTGCTGGAGGGGACAGGTGAAAAACTGTTTTTT. V and J are TRBV5-6 and TRBJ1-4, with 8 bases lining up with TRBD1. This CDR3 contains 15 residues. The V and J ends lost 1 base and 7 bases, in that order; junction bases with no gene match: 6. Germline CDR1 reads SGHDT; CDR2 reads YYEEEE.

This chain joins TRBV5-1 and TRBJ2-7; D unclear. Germline CDR1 is SGHRS and CDR2 is YFSETQ. The CDR3 extends over 14 amino acids. V lost 1 base and J 2 bases, leaving 10 bases between the germline ends. The chain's CDR3 is CASSLIGVTYEQYF. In DNA form, the CDR3 reads TGCGCCAGCAGCTTGATCGGAGTGACCTACGAGCAGTACTTC.

The gene calls are TRBV18 and TRBJ2-7, with D perhaps given as TRBD1 or TRBD2 (5 bases each). Germline V gives CDR1 KGHSH, CDR2 LQKENI. Deletions cut 3 bases from V and 0 bases from J, with 21 bases between. CDR3 length equals 18 residues. CDR3 loop: CASSPEEAVGTYSYEQYF. Written as DNA, the CDR3 is TGTGCCAGCTCACCGGAAGAGGCCGTAGGGACCTACTCCTACGAGCAGTACTTC.

The V and J genes are TRBV18 and TRBJ2-2; a possible D gene is TRBD1 (5 bases). V lost 6 bases and J lost 5, with 10 bases in between. Germline CDR1 reads KGHSH; CDR2 reads LQKENI. The CDR3 totals 13 residues. For the CDR3, the DNA is TGTGCCAGCTCCTTACAGGAAACCGGGGAGCTGTTTTTT. Translating it yields CASSLQETGELFF. The full variable domain, rest sourced from reference TRBV18 and TRBJ2-2, is NAGVMQNPRHLVRRRGQEARLRCSPMKGHSHVYWYRQLPEEGLKFMVYLQKENIIDESGMPKERFSAEFPKEGPSILRIQQVVRGDSAAYFCASSLQETGELFFGEGSRLTVL.

The J gene is TRBJ1-4, the V gene TRBV5-1, with no clear D. Germline V gene sequence: CDR1 SGHRS, CDR2 YFSETQ. The CDR3 length is 15 residues. Trimming removed 4 bases from V and 8 bases from J, with 18 bases in between. The DNA of the CDR3 is TGCGCCAGCAGCCCACCAGGACCACGACGGGAAAAACTGTTTTTT. It yields the protein CASSPPGPRREKLFF. The entire variable domain, with the rest obtained from reference TRBV5-1 and TRBJ1-4, is as follows: KAGVTQTPRYLIKTRGQQVTLSCSPISGHRSVSWYQQTPGQGLQFLFEYFSETQRNKGNFPGRFSGRQFSNSRSEMNVSTLELGDSALYLCASSPPGPRREKLFFGSGTQLSVL.

In regard to this clone: Relative to the germline gene, one junction end is altered; a read error may explain this. V is TRBV4-2 and J is TRBJ2-7; 7 bases line up with TRBD2. Germline V gene lookup returns CDR1 LGHNA and CDR2 YNFKEQ. This CDR3 is built from 16 residues. The CDR3 loop reads CASSRVQGAGSYEQYF. The CDR3 DNA follows: TGTGCCAGCAGCCGAGTCCAGGGAGCGGGGAGCTACGAGCAGTACTTT.